The clone carrying this T cell receptor beta chain was seen only a few times. V was shortened by 3 bases and J by 4 bases, with 22 bases between the two germline ends. The CDR3 is 17 amino acids. Germline assignment: CDR1 SGHRS and CDR2 YFSETQ. CD8 cells regarded as naive lacked CD45RO, were positively chosen for CCR7, and omitted terminally differentiated effector memory CD45RA+ cells. This specimen belongs to a study of shared clonotypes between healthy human individuals. Using immunoSEQ multiplex PCR, the repertoire was profiled, and TCRdb retains in-frame clones only, with some absent. This sample yields around 2,000,000 clones, of which about 93% are seen a single time; 1.5% to 2% belongs to the top ten.

The receptor was isolated from a man between 18 and 35 years old in good health. Some clones in this sample may be carry-over from other donors' samples. Specimen: naive CD8+ T cells from PBMCs. This chain connects TRBV5-1 to TRBJ1-1; D not certain. This CDR3 is CASSWTAGRAKITEAFF. CDR3 sequence (DNA): TGCGCCAGCAGCTGGACGGCGGGTAGGGCAAAGATCACTGAAGCTTTCTTT.